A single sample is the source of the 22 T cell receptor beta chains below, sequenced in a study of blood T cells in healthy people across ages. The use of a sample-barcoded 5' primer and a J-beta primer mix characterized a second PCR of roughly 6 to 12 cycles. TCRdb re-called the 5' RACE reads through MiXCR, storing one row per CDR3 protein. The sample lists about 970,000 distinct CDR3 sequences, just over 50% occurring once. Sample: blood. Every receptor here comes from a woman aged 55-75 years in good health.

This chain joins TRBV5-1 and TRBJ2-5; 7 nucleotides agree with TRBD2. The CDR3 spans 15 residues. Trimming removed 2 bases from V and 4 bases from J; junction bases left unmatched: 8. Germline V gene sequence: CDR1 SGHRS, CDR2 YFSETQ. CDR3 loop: CASSLLASGIETQYF. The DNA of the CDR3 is TGCGCCAGCAGCTTACTGGCCAGCGGGATAGAGACCCAGTACTTC. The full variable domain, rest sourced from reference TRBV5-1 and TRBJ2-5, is KAGVTQTPRYLIKTRGQQVTLSCSPISGHRSVSWYQQTPGQGLQFLFEYFSETQRNKGNFPGRFSGRQFSNSRSEMNVSTLELGDSALYLCASSLLASGIETQYFGPGTRLLVL.

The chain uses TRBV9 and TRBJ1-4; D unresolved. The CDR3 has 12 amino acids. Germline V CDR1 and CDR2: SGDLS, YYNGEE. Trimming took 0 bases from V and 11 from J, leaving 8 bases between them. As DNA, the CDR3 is TGTGCCAGCAGCGTAGCAGAGGGTAAACTGTTTTTT. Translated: CASSVAEGKLFF.

CDR3 DNA sequence: TGTGCCAGCACCGAGCGGGAGGCCTCCTACAATGAGCAGTTCTTC. As protein: CASTEREASYNEQFF. The genes are TRBV6-2 or TRBV6-3 and TRBJ2-1, with 9 bases matching TRBD2. With V trimmed by 7 bases and J by 0 bases, 4 bases remained unmatched. The length of the CDR3 is 15 residues. CDR1 and CDR2 (germline): MNHEY, SVGEGT.

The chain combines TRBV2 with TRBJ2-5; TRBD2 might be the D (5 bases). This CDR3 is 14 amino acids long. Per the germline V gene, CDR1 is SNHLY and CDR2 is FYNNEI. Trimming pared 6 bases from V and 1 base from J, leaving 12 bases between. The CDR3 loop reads CASSPGNSQETQYF. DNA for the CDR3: TGTGCCAGCAGCCCGGGAAACAGCCAAGAGACCCAGTACTTC.

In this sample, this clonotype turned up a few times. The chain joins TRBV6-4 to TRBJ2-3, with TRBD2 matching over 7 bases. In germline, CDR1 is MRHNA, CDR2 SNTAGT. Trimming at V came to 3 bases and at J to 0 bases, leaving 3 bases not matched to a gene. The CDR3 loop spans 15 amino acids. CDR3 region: CASSEGGRSTDTQYF. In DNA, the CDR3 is TGTGCCAGCAGTGAGGGCGGGAGAAGCACAGATACGCAGTATTTT.

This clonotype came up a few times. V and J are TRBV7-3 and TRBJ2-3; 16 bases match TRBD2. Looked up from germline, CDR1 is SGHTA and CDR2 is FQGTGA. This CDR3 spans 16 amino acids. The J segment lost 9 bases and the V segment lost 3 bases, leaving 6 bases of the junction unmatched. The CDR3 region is CASSLGLAGGQGTQYF. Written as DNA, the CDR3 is TGTGCCAGCAGCTTGGGACTAGCGGGAGGGCAGGGGACGCAGTATTTT.

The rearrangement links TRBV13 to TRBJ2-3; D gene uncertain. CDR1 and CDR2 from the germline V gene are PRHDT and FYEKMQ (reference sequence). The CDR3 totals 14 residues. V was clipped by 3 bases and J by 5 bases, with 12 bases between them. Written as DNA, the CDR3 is TGTGCCAGCAGCTTGGGGATTAGAGGAGATACGCAGTATTTT. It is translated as CASSLGIRGDTQYF.

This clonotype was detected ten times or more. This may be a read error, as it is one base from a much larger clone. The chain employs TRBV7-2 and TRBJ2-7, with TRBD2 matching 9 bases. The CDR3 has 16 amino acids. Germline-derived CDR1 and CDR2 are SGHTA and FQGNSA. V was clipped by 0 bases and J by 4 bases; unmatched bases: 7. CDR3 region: CASSLARRAGGYEQYF. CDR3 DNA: TGTGCCAGCAGCTTAGCGAGACGAGCGGGAGGTTACGAGCAGTACTTC.

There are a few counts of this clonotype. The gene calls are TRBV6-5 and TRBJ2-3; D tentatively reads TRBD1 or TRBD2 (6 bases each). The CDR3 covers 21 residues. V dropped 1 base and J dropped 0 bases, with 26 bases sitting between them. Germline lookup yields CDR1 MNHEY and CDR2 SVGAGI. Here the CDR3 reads CASSYCGAGEPPRASTDTQYF. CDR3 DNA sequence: TGTGCCAGCAGTTACTGCGGGGCAGGGGAACCCCCCCGAGCTAGCACAGATACGCAGTATTTT.

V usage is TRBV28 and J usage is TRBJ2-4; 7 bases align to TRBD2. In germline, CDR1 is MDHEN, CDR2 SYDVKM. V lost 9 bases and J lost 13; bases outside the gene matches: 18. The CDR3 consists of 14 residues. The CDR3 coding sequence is TGTGCCAGTGGGCTAAAGCGGGGTCTAGAGAAGCAGTACTTC. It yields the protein CASGLKRGLEKQYF.

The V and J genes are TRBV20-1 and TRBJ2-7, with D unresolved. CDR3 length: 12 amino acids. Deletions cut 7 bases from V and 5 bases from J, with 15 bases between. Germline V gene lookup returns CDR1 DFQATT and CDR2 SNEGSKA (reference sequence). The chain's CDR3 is CSVLKPPHEQYF. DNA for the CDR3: TGCAGTGTTCTGAAACCCCCTCACGAGCAGTACTTC.

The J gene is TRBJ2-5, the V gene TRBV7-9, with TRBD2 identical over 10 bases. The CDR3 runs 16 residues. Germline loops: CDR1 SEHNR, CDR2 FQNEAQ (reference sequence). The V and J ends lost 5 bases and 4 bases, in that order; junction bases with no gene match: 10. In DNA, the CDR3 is TGTGCCAGCAGCCGTGGGACTAGCGTAAAGGCAGAGACCCAGTACTTC. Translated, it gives CASSRGTSVKAETQYF.

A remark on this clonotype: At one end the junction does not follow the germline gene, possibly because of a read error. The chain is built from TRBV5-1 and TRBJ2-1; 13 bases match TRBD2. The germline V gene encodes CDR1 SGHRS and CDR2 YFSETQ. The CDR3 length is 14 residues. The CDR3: CAGSLGLAGIEQFF. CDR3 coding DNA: TGCGCCGGCAGCTTGGGACTAGCGGGGATTGAGCAGTTCTTC.

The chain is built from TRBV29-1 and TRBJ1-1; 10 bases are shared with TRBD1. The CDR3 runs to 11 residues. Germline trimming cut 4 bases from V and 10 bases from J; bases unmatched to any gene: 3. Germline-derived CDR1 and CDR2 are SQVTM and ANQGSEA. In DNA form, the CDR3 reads TGCAGCGTTGCTGGGACAGGGGCAGCTTTCTTT. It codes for CSVAGTGAAFF.

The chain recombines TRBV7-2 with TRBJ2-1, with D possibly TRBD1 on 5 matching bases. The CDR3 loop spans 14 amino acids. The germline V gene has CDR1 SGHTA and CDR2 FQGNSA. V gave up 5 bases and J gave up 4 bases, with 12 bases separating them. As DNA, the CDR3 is TGTGCCAGCAGCCCCCCGGACATATACAATGAGCAGTTCTTC. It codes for CASSPPDIYNEQFF.

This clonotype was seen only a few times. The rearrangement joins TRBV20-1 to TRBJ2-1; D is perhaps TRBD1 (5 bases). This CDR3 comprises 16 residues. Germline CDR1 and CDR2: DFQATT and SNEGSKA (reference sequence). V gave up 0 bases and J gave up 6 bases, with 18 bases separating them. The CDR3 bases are TGCAGTGCTAGAGATTTCGGACACTCACGCGGCAATGAGCAGTTCTTC. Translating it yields CSARDFGHSRGNEQFF.

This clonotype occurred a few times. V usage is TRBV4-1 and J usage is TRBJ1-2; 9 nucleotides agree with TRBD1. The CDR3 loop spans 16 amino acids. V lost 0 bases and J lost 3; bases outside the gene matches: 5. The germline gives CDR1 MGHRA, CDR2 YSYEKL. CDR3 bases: TGCGCCAGCAGCCAAGAAGCTCGGACAGGGGACTATGGCTACACCTTC. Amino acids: CASSQEARTGDYGYTF.

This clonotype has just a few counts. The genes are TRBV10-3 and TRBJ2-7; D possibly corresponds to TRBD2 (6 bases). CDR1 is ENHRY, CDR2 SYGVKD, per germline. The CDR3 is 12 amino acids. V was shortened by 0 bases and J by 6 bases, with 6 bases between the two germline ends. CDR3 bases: TGTGCCATCAGTGAGTCGGGAGGCGAGCAGTACTTC. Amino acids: CAISESGGEQYF.

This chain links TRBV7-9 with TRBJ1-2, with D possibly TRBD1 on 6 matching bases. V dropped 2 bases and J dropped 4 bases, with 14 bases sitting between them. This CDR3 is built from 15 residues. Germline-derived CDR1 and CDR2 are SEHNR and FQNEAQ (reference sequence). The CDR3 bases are TGTGCCAGCAGCTTACCGGCAGGGGAACCCTATGGCTACACCTTC. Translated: CASSLPAGEPYGYTF.

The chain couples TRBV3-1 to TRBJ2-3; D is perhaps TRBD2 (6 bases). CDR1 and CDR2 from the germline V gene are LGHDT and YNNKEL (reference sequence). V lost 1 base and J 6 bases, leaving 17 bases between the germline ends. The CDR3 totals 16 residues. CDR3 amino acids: CASSQGSLGRGDTQYF. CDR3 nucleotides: TGTGCCAGCAGCCAAGGCTCCCTCGGGAGAGGTGATACGCAGTATTTT.

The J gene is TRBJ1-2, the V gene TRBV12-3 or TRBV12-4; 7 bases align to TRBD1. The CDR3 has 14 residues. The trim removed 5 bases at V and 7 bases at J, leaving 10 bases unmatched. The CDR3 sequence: CASSREQGSSGYTF. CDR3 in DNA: TGTGCCAGCAGTCGCGAACAGGGGAGTTCTGGCTACACCTTC.

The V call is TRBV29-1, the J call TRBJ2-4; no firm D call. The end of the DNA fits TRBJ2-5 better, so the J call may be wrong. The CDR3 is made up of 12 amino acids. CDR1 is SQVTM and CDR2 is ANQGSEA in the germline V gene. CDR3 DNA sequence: TGCAGCGTTGTCCAATCCAAGGGGACCCAGTACTTC. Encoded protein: CSVVQSKGTQYF.